The sequence of this T cell receptor (beta chain) was determined in a study of blood T cell repertoires in COVID-19. Produced via immunoSEQ multiplex PCR; TCRdb's table is partial and in-frame only. The table records 470,000 or so clones, about 89% of them present only once. This TCR came from a woman between 25 and 40 years old with acute or convalescent COVID-19. The sequenced material came from peripheral blood.

The chain's CDR3 is CASSQAPWRGSSYEQYF. The CDR3 DNA sequence: TGCGCCAGCAGCCAAGCGCCCTGGCGGGGGAGCTCCTACGAGCAGTACTTC. The chain employs TRBV4-1 and TRBJ2-7; 7 bases line up with TRBD2. The germline CDR1 and CDR2 sequences are MGHRA and YSYEKL. The CDR3 is 17 amino acids. V lost 1 base, J lost 0 bases, and 9 bases stayed unmatched.